The 18 T cell receptor beta chains reported below all come from one sample, sequenced in a study of OX40 agonist ivuxolimab in advanced cancers. Sequencing used immunoSEQ multiplex PCR; TCRdb keeps in-frame clones, though not all of them. The sample records tens of thousands of clones, 80% to 90% being singletons. This specimen was CD4+ or CD8+ T cells sorted from blood, taken in a trial of the OX40 agonist ivuxolimab. These receptors came from an adult with an advanced solid tumor such as melanoma, head and neck, liver or kidney cancer.

The rearrangement joins TRBV28 to TRBJ2-4, with D uncertain. The CDR3 runs 13 residues. CDR1 is MDHEN, CDR2 SYDVKM, per germline. Trimming took 5 bases from V and 3 from J, leaving 8 bases between them. CDR3: CASSLLNKNIQYF. CDR3 sequence (DNA): TGTGCCAGCAGTCTCCTCAACAAAAACATTCAGTACTTC.

The chain employs TRBV7-3 and TRBJ2-5; D might be TRBD2 (6 bases). Between the trimmed V and J ends, which lost 5 bases and 5 bases, there was a span of 18 bases. Germline V lookup: CDR1 SGHTA, CDR2 FQGTGA. The CDR3 runs to 15 residues. The CDR3 sequence is CASSQVAVEGETQYF. In DNA form, the CDR3 reads TGTGCCAGCAGCCAAGTAGCGGTGGAGGGGGAGACCCAGTACTTC. The variable domain in full, with the rest retrieved from reference TRBV7-3 and TRBJ2-5, is GAGVSQTPSNKVTEKGKYVELRCDPISGHTALYWYRQSLGQGPEFLIYFQGTGAADDSGLPNDRFFAVRPEGSVSTLKIQRTERGDSAVYLCASSQVAVEGETQYFGPGTRLLVL.

V is TRBV4-2 and J is TRBJ2-2; D gene unclear. Germline values: CDR1 LGHNA, CDR2 YNFKEQ. This CDR3 region has 13 residues. Trimming removed 2 bases from V and 5 bases from J, with 6 bases in between. In nucleotides, the CDR3 is TGTGCCAGCAGCCAATGGAGTACCGGGGAGCTGTTTTTT. This translates into CASSQWSTGELFF.

This clone was recorded once. The genes are TRBV1 and TRBJ2-7; TRBD1, the D gene given by the table, was not confirmed from the DNA. TRBV1 is labeled a pseudogene. The length of the CDR3 is 16 residues. The CDR3 sequence: CTSSRSGTIPSYEQYF. The CDR3 nucleotides read TGCACCAGCAGCCGGTCCGGGACAATACCTTCCTACGAGCAGTACTTC.

This chain links TRBV27 with TRBJ1-5; tentative D call: TRBD1 (5 bases). This CDR3 contains 16 residues. V shed 4 bases and J shed 3 bases, with 16 bases lying between them. In germline, CDR1 is MNHEY, CDR2 SMNVEV (reference sequence). CDR3 nucleotide sequence: TGTGCCAGCAGTTCTCAGGGTTTCAGGTCCAATCAGCCCCAGCATTTT. Translating it yields CASSSQGFRSNQPQHF.

This chain links TRBV15 with TRBJ2-5, with 7 bases fitting TRBD1. V shed 4 bases and J 2 bases; nucleotides not matched to a gene: 10. Germline CDR1 reads LNHNV; CDR2 reads YYDKDF (reference sequence). This CDR3 has 16 residues. The CDR3 nucleotides are TGTGCCACCAGCACTCACAGGGGAGAAGGGCAAGAGACCCAGTACTTC. Protein: CATSTHRGEGQETQYF.

The chain is built from TRBV9 and TRBJ2-1; D possibly corresponds to TRBD2 (5 bases). CDR3 size: 14 residues. The V end lost 0 bases, the J end lost 4 bases, and 8 bases lay between the germline ends. The germline gives CDR1 SGDLS, CDR2 YYNGEE. Here the CDR3 reads CASSVEGVYNEQFF. In nucleotides, the CDR3 is TGTGCCAGCAGCGTAGAGGGAGTATACAATGAGCAGTTCTTC.

The chain is built from TRBV7-9 and TRBJ1-1, with TRBD1 matching 11 bases. The germline V gene encodes CDR1 SEHNR and CDR2 FQNEAQ (reference sequence). The V and J ends lost 3 bases and 4 bases, in that order; junction bases with no gene match: 1. CDR3 length: 14 amino acids. The CDR3 spells CASSFGQGATEAFF. CDR3 in DNA: TGTGCCAGCAGCTTTGGACAGGGGGCCACTGAAGCTTTCTTT.

The chain uses TRBV5-1 and TRBJ1-4, with D perhaps TRBD1 (5 bases). The CDR3 runs 14 residues. The V gene's germline CDR1 is SGHRS and CDR2 YFSETQ. With 7 bases removed from V and 7 bases from J, the gap between germline ends came to 17 bases. The DNA for the CDR3 is TGCGCCAGCCATTCGGACACCTGGGGTGAAAAACTGTTTTTT. It translates to CASHSDTWGEKLFF.

The gene calls are TRBV6-4 and TRBJ1-2, with 11 bases lining up with TRBD1. V dropped 4 bases and J dropped 5; count of bases not matched to a gene: 0. CDR1 is MRHNA, CDR2 SNTAGT, per germline. CDR3 size: 13 residues. Written as DNA, the CDR3 is TGTGCCAGCAGTGGGGACAGGGGGTATGGCTACACCTTC. Its translation is CASSGDRGYGYTF.

The V call is TRBV7-9, the J call TRBJ1-4, with D hard to call. The CDR3 is 18 residues long. In germline, CDR1 is SEHNR, CDR2 FQNEAQ (reference sequence). The V end lost 2 bases, the J end lost 0 bases, and 16 bases lay between the germline ends. Here the CDR3 DNA reads TGTGCCAGCAGCTTATCCTTGGGAGGACTTTCAACTAATGAAAAACTGTTTTTT. Its translation: CASSLSLGGLSTNEKLFF.

The V call is TRBV9, the J call TRBJ2-1, with D tentatively TRBD1 (5 bases). The CDR3 spans 12 residues. Germline V gene sequence: CDR1 SGDLS, CDR2 YYNGEE. Trimming cost V 0 bases and J 10 bases, with 8 bases left between them. CDR3 loop: CASSVEWGEQFF. In DNA form, the CDR3 reads TGTGCCAGCAGCGTAGAATGGGGCGAGCAGTTCTTC.

The chain employs TRBV19 and TRBJ1-5, with D unresolved. Looked up from germline, CDR1 is LNHDA and CDR2 is SQIVND (reference sequence). The V end was cut by 7 bases, the J end by 3 bases, with 19 bases between. The CDR3 totals 16 residues. CDR3 bases: TGTGCCAGTAACATTGGCTCCGACTTGATCAATCAGCCCCAGCATTTT. It yields the protein CASNIGSDLINQPQHF. Complete variable domain (other parts from reference TRBV19 and TRBJ1-5): DGGITQSPKYLFRKEGQNVTLSCEQNLNHDAMYWYRQDPGQGLRLIYYSQIVNDFQKGDIAEGYSVSREKKESFPLTVTSAQKNPTAFYLCASNIGSDLINQPQHFGDGTRLSIL.

This clone was counted once. The chain is built from TRBV7-6 and TRBJ2-2; 11 bases map to TRBD2. Germline V gene data show CDR1 as SGHVS and CDR2 as FNYEAQ. The ends lost 7 bases at V and 5 bases at J; junction bases unmatched: 6. This CDR3 has 15 amino acids. The DNA for the CDR3 is TGTGCCAGCACCATAGCGGGGGGGCCTACCGGGGAGCTGTTTTTT. It yields the protein CASTIAGGPTGELFF.

This chain links TRBV10-3 with TRBJ2-1; D may match TRBD1 or TRBD2 (5 bases each). The CDR3 runs 14 residues. The germline gives CDR1 ENHRY, CDR2 SYGVKD. Trimming took off 7 bases at V and 8 bases at J, with 18 bases between the two ends. For the CDR3, the DNA is TGTGCCATCAAGTCCCCCGGGACGATGGATGAGCAGTTCTTC. Residues: CAIKSPGTMDEQFF.

The chain has TRBV27 and TRBJ2-2; 7 nucleotides agree with TRBD2. J was trimmed by 5 bases and V by 8 bases; bases with no gene match: 14. Germline loops: CDR1 MNHEY, CDR2 SMNVEV (reference sequence). This CDR3 is built from 16 residues. CDR3 sequence (DNA): TGTGCCAGCTCCTCGCGGTCGGGAGGTCGGACCGGGGAGCTGTTTTTT. Protein sequence: CASSSRSGGRTGELFF.

This rearrangement joins TRBV29-1 to TRBJ2-7, with D unresolved. CDR3 length equals 11 residues. Germline V gives CDR1 SQVTM, CDR2 ANQGSEA. Trimming left V 0 bases short and J 5 bases short, with 5 bases between. The CDR3 loop is CSVEDRDEQYF. The CDR3 region has the DNA TGCAGCGTTGAAGACCGGGACGAGCAGTACTTC.

This clone was detected once. CDR3 coding DNA: TGTGCCAGCAGCTCCATCTCCGGGACACCGTACGAGCAGTACTTC. Translating gives CASSSISGTPYEQYF. The chain recombines TRBV7-9 with TRBJ2-7, with D perhaps TRBD1 (6 bases). With 4 bases removed from V and 4 bases from J, the gap between germline ends came to 17 bases. The CDR3 runs 15 residues. Germline V gene lookup returns CDR1 SEHNR and CDR2 FQNEAQ (reference sequence).